The clone carrying this TCR beta chain was detected a few times. Its antigen is currently unknown. This sample is drawn from a study of CD8 T cells in ankylosing spondylitis. The TCR beta libraries were generated through quantitative 5'-RACE incorporating molecular barcodes. One entry per CDR3 protein, called by TCRdb with MiXCR from the 5' RACE reads. The sample contains 300,000 to 400,000 distinct CDR3 sequences, around 20% of which appear only once. Study-level findings and limits: A TCR beta motif of 8 or 9 highly homologous variants appeared characteristic of ankylosing spondylitis blood. As reported, disease-linked clones showed significant enrichment in matched ankylosing spondylitis synovial fluid.

This CDR3 has 14 residues. V lost 5 bases and J lost 6; bases outside the gene matches: 9. The germline gives CDR1 WNHNN, CDR2 SYGVQD (reference sequence). The rearrangement uses TRBV10-1 and TRBJ2-7; 8 bases fit TRBD1. The receptor was isolated from a male donor with ankylosing spondylitis or in good health (not recorded which). The sequenced material came from blood, either unsorted or a sorted T cell fraction (not recorded which). CDR3 sequence reads: CASSTDREVFEQYF. The CDR3 DNA sequence: TGCGCCAGCAGTACGGACAGGGAGGTTTTCGAGCAGTACTTC.